One and the same sample provided the 25 T cell receptor beta chains below, sequenced in a study of blood T cell repertoires in COVID-19. Generated by immunoSEQ multiplex PCR, the TCRdb table keeps only in-frame clones and is missing some. Altogether 250,000 to 300,000 clones are present, roughly 93% being singletons, with the ten largest covering roughly 2%. Sequenced material: PBMCs or T cells enriched from blood (not recorded which). Every receptor here comes from a woman aged 40 to 55 with acute COVID-19.

The chain links TRBV5-1 to TRBJ2-3, with D maybe TRBD2 (7 bases). There are 15 residues in the CDR3. V lost 3 bases and J lost 3, with 14 bases in between. CDR1 SGHRS and CDR2 YFSETQ come from the germline V gene. Here the CDR3 reads CASSYGGRGTDTQYF. The DNA for the CDR3 is TGCGCCAGCAGCTATGGAGGGAGGGGGACAGATACGCAGTATTTT.

This chain uses TRBV7-2 with TRBJ2-1, with D possibly TRBD2 on 6 matching bases. The CDR3 has 19 residues. V was cut by 5 bases and J by 4 bases, with 27 bases left in between. The germline V gene encodes CDR1 SGHTA and CDR2 FQGNSA. This CDR3 reads CASSALGGERASGYNEQFF. CDR3 nucleotides: TGTGCCAGCAGCGCCCTTGGTGGCGAGCGGGCCTCCGGATACAATGAGCAGTTCTTC.

This chain connects TRBV5-8 to TRBJ2-7; possibly TRBD1 for D (6 bases). Deletions cut 3 bases from V and 8 bases from J, with 12 bases between. This CDR3 comprises 12 residues. Germline V CDR1 and CDR2: SGHTS, YDEGEE. CDR3 sequence (DNA): TGTGCCAGCAGCTACGGGACAAGGAAGCAGTACTTC. This sequence encodes CASSYGTRKQYF. The variable domain in full, completed from reference TRBV5-8 and TRBJ2-7, reads EAGVTQSPTHLIKTRGQQATLRCSPISGHTSVYWYQQALGLGLQFLLWYDEGEERNRGNFPPRFSGRQFPNYSSELNVNALELEDSALYLCASSYGTRKQYFGPGTRLTVT.

The CDR3 region has the DNA TGTGCCAGCTCACCAAACCGGGGGGGTTACAATGAGCAGTTCTTC. Translated, it gives CASSPNRGGYNEQFF. The chain joins TRBV18 to TRBJ2-1; 8 bases line up with TRBD2. The CDR3 length is 15 residues. Germline CDR1 and CDR2: KGHSH and LQKENI. Trimming at V came to 2 bases and at J to 4 bases, leaving 4 bases not matched to a gene.

The chain combines TRBV3-1 (or the pseudogene TRBV3-2) with TRBJ2-7, with 10 bases lining up with TRBD1. This CDR3 comprises 14 residues. V was clipped by 1 base and J by 10 bases; unmatched bases: 7. Germline V gives CDR1 LGHDT, CDR2 YNNKEL (reference sequence). CDR3 bases: TGTGCCAGCAGCCAAGTACAGACAGGGGGCGGACAGTACTTC. Translation gives CASSQVQTGGGQYF.

J is TRBJ2-2 and V is TRBV28; 9 bases map to TRBD2. V shed 6 bases, J shed 3 bases, and the junction held 5 bases outside the gene matches. Germline V gene lookup returns CDR1 MDHEN and CDR2 SYDVKM. The CDR3 is 15 amino acids. CDR3 sequence reads: CASSAGGPDTGELFF. The DNA for the CDR3 is TGTGCCAGCAGCGCGGGGGGGCCGGACACCGGGGAGCTGTTTTTT.

V and J are TRBV19 and TRBJ2-3; D is perhaps TRBD1 (5 bases). This CDR3 is built from 14 residues. With 5 bases removed from V and 4 bases from J, the gap between germline ends came to 13 bases. Germline loops: CDR1 LNHDA, CDR2 SQIVND (reference sequence). The chain's CDR3 is CASSALGVSDTQYF. CDR3 nucleotide sequence: TGTGCCAGTAGTGCCCTAGGGGTATCAGATACGCAGTATTTT.

This clone appeared a few times. The rearrangement links TRBV6-2 or TRBV6-3 to TRBJ2-5, with 7 bases fitting TRBD1. CDR3 length equals 16 residues. The V gene end was trimmed by 6 bases and the J gene end by 5 bases; junction bases not matched to a gene: 15. Germline CDR1 and CDR2: MNHEY and SVGEGT. CDR3 in amino acids: CASSPMGQSVRETQYF. The CDR3 nucleotides read TGTGCCAGCAGCCCCATGGGACAGAGCGTCCGTGAGACCCAGTACTTC.

The V gene is TRBV27, the J gene TRBJ2-2; TRBD1 aligns across 9 bases. J gave up 4 bases and V 8 bases, and 5 bases lay outside the gene matches. CDR3 size: 14 residues. The germline V gene has CDR1 MNHEY and CDR2 SMNVEV (reference sequence). In nucleotides, the CDR3 is TGTGCCAGCGGCGGGACAGGGATCACCGGGGAGCTGTTTTTT. Amino acids: CASGGTGITGELFF.

This clone showed up many times. The gene calls are TRBV27 and TRBJ1-6, with D tentatively TRBD1 (6 bases). Germline loops: CDR1 MNHEY, CDR2 SMNVEV (reference sequence). V gave up 2 bases and J gave up 15 bases, with 14 bases separating them. The CDR3 is made up of 13 amino acids. For the CDR3, the DNA is TGTGCCAGCAGTTTAAACCCAGGGGTAGTCCTCCACTTT. Its translation: CASSLNPGVVLHF.

This clone was counted a single time. This chain joins TRBV25-1 and TRBJ1-2, with 7 bases fitting TRBD1. V was pared by 2 bases and J by 4 bases, with 7 bases of the junction left unmatched. The CDR3 is 15 residues long. Per the germline V gene, CDR1 is MGHDK and CDR2 is SYGVNS. The DNA for the CDR3 is TGTGCCAGCAGTGAAGAGGGGGCCCTGATCTATGGCTACACCTTC. Its protein is CASSEEGALIYGYTF.

The rearrangement uses TRBV6-2 or TRBV6-3 and TRBJ2-1; 9 bases agree with TRBD2. The CDR3 sequence is 19 residues long. CDR1 and CDR2 (germline): MNHEY, SVGEGT. V dropped 0 bases and J dropped 7; count of bases not matched to a gene: 16. The CDR3 DNA sequence: TGTGCCAGCAGTTACTCTCTCGTTGAAAGGACTAGCGAAGGGAATGAGCAGTTCTTC. It encodes CASSYSLVERTSEGNEQFF.

This chain uses TRBV12-3 or TRBV12-4 with TRBJ2-7; 8 positions match TRBD2. V was pared by 6 bases and J by 13 bases, with 8 bases of the junction left unmatched. The CDR3 is made up of 11 amino acids. The CDR3: CASRSGGTQYF. CDR3 nucleotides: TGTGCCAGCAGGTCGGGGGGGACTCAATACTTC.

This chain joins TRBV19 and TRBJ2-5, with D tentatively TRBD2 (7 bases). CDR1 and CDR2 from the germline V gene are LNHDA and SQIVND (reference sequence). Trimming pared 5 bases from V and 5 bases from J, leaving 21 bases between. The CDR3 has 16 amino acids. This chain's CDR3 is CASSPQGGGWSETQYF. In nucleotides, the CDR3 is TGTGCCAGTAGTCCGCAAGGGGGGGGCTGGAGCGAGACCCAGTACTTC.

V usage is TRBV24-1 and J usage is TRBJ2-7; 9 positions match TRBD2. CDR1 KGHDR and CDR2 SFDVKD come from the germline V gene. After removal of 7 bases from V and 4 bases from J, the junction contained 4 bases not matched to a gene. The CDR3 has 13 amino acids. The CDR3 reads CATSAGGRYEQYF. The CDR3 region has the DNA TGTGCCACCAGCGCGGGAGGGAGGTACGAGCAGTACTTC.

The chain is built from TRBV7-3 and TRBJ2-7, with D uncertain. V was shortened by 5 bases and J by 3 bases, with 17 bases between the two germline ends. CDR1 is SGHTA and CDR2 is FQGTGA in the germline V gene. The CDR3 runs to 15 residues. CDR3 nucleotide sequence: TGTGCCAGCAGCCCAAACGCCGGTCGTGGCTACGAGCAGTACTTC. Translating gives CASSPNAGRGYEQYF. Using reference TRBV7-3 and TRBJ2-7 for the parts outside the CDR3, the full variable domain is GAGVSQTPSNKVTEKGKYVELRCDPISGHTALYWYRQSLGQGPEFLIYFQGTGAADDSGLPNDRFFAVRPEGSVSTLKIQRTERGDSAVYLCASSPNAGRGYEQYFGPGTRLTVT.

The CDR3 DNA reads TGTGCCAGCAGCCACGTACAGGCAATAGATACGCAGTATTTT. Its translation: CASSHVQAIDTQYF. V gene TRBV3-1 (or the pseudogene TRBV3-2) combines with J gene TRBJ2-3, with D possibly being TRBD1 (5 bases). V lost 3 bases and J 5 bases, leaving 12 bases between the germline ends. Germline V gives CDR1 LGHDT, CDR2 YNNKEL (reference sequence). The CDR3 is made up of 14 amino acids.

This clone was observed a handful of times. The junction departs from the called germline gene at one end, perhaps through a read error. This chain uses TRBV7-2 with TRBJ2-1; 8 bases line up with TRBD1. The CDR3 runs 11 residues. CDR1 SGHTA and CDR2 FQGNSA come from the germline V gene. As DNA, the CDR3 is TGTGCCAGCAGCCCAGGGGGCCCCGGGCTCTTC. This gives the protein CASSPGGPGLF. Variable domain in full (rest from reference TRBV7-2 and TRBJ2-1): GAGVSQSPSNKVTEKGKDVELRCDPISGHTALYWYRQSLGQGLEFLIYFQGNSAPDKSGLPSDRFSAERTGGSVSTLTIQRTQQEDSAVYLCASSPGGPGLFGPGTRLTVL.

This chain connects TRBV5-5 to TRBJ2-1, with 11 bases fitting TRBD2. Germline V gives CDR1 SGHKS, CDR2 YYEKEE (reference sequence). The V gene end was trimmed by 5 bases and the J gene end by 4 bases; junction bases not matched to a gene: 5. This CDR3 spans 15 amino acids. CDR3 sequence: CASSSTSGSYNEQFF. CDR3 in DNA: TGTGCCAGCAGTTCCACTAGCGGGAGTTACAATGAGCAGTTCTTC.

The gene calls are TRBV21-1 and TRBJ1-6; TRBD1 was called by the table and not checked on the DNA. TRBV21-1 is a documented pseudogene. The CDR3 runs 18 residues. The CDR3 sequence: CASSQAGGLLIDNSPLHF. Written as DNA, the CDR3 is TGTGCCAGCAGTCAGGCAGGGGGCCTCCTCATCGATAATTCACCCCTCCACTTT.

On this clone itself: Other DNA sequences of this sample code for an identical CDR3. The genes are TRBV28 and TRBJ1-2; TRBD1 aligns across 8 bases. The CDR3 is 12 residues long. The junction had 2 bases not matched to a gene; V was cut back by 8 bases and J by 3 bases. Germline CDR1 is MDHEN and CDR2 is SYDVKM. DNA for the CDR3: TGTGCCAGCGGACAGGGTTACTATGGCTACACCTTC. Translation: CASGQGYYGYTF.

The chain combines TRBV28 with TRBJ2-3; TRBD2 agrees at 10 bases. The CDR3 runs 16 residues. The germline V gene encodes CDR1 MDHEN and CDR2 SYDVKM. J gave up 8 bases and V 8 bases, and 16 bases lay outside the gene matches. The CDR3 region is CASQGTIAGGTGTQYF. The CDR3 DNA sequence: TGTGCCAGCCAGGGGACGATAGCGGGGGGAACTGGTACGCAGTATTTT.

This clone was seen once. The rearrangement links TRBV28 to TRBJ2-7; 9 bases line up with TRBD2. Germline-derived CDR1 and CDR2 are MDHEN and SYDVKM. Unmatched junction bases numbered 4, after V lost 1 base and J lost 0 bases. This CDR3 comprises 16 residues. CDR3 region: CASSLLRGGYSYEQYF. CDR3 coding DNA: TGTGCCAGCAGTTTATTGCGGGGGGGATACTCCTACGAGCAGTACTTC.

J is TRBJ2-7 and V is TRBV9; 10 bases line up with TRBD2. Trimming cost V 4 bases and J 5 bases; bases outside gene matches: 12. Germline V gene lookup returns CDR1 SGDLS and CDR2 YYNGEE. The CDR3 runs 16 residues. This CDR3 reads CASSLSAGGPRNEQYF. In DNA, the CDR3 is TGTGCCAGCAGCTTGTCAGCGGGAGGGCCAAGAAACGAGCAGTACTTC.

The rearrangement joins TRBV9 to TRBJ2-7; no firm D call. This CDR3 has 15 residues. Trimming removed 3 bases at V and 6 bases at J, with 19 bases between. CDR1 is SGDLS, CDR2 YYNGEE, per germline. Here the CDR3 DNA reads TGTGCCAGCAGCGGCCTGCTAGAGGCGGTCCCCGAGCAGTACTTC. Its translation is CASSGLLEAVPEQYF. Variable domain in full (rest from reference TRBV9 and TRBJ2-7): DSGVTQTPKHLITATGQRVTLRCSPRSGDLSVYWYQQSLDQGLQFLIQYYNGEERAKGNILERFSAQQFPDLHSELNLSSLELGDSALYFCASSGLLEAVPEQYFGPGTRLTVT.